This record covers a single T cell receptor beta chain. The antigen is unknown. This sample was included in a study of graft-versus-host responses after intestinal transplantation. TCRdb's copy holds only in-frame clones and misses some; the assay was immunoSEQ multiplex PCR. In the table there are roughly 100,000 clones, about 90% of which are singletons. CDR3 length: 14 amino acids. V lost 2 bases and J 4 bases, leaving 9 bases between the germline ends. CDR1 MNHEY and CDR2 SVGAGI come from the germline V gene. V gene TRBV6-5 combines with J gene TRBJ1-3, with D maybe TRBD1 (6 bases). The source material was unstimulated CD4+ T cells sorted from spleen or lymph node cells, sampled before intestinal transplant. The clonotype was recovered from a human donor who received an intestinal transplant. CDR3 residues: CASSYGGAGNTIYF. The CDR3 DNA is TGTGCCAGCAGTTACGGGGGGGCAGGAAACACCATATATTTT.